The 16 T cell receptor beta chains presented below share a single source sample, sequenced in a study of T-cell reconstitution after alpha-beta-depleted transplantation in children. Using unique molecular identifiers, the investigators prepared the TCRbeta library. Each CDR3 protein gets one entry after TCRdb re-called the PCR reads with MiXCR. The sample holds around 420,000 distinct CDR3 sequences, 15% to 20% seen once. Sequencing was performed on PBMCs, mostly from graft donor cells, taken 360 days after TCRalphabeta/CD19-depleted stem cell transplant. Receptors were obtained from a boy less than two years old who had a stem cell transplant for Wiskott-Aldrich syndrome, so the T cells may come from the graft donor.

There are many counts of this clonotype. The CDR3 DNA reads as TGTGCCAGCAGCCAAGAAAGGGACTACCTGGGCTACACCTTC. Its protein is CASSQERDYLGYTF. V usage is TRBV4-2 and J usage is TRBJ1-2; possibly TRBD1 for D (5 bases). Germline V gene data show CDR1 as LGHNA and CDR2 as YNFKEQ. V lost 0 bases and J 8 bases, leaving 13 bases between the germline ends. The length of the CDR3 is 14 residues.

V usage is TRBV7-9 and J usage is TRBJ2-6; no definite D call. Germline-derived CDR1 and CDR2 are SEHNR and FQNEAQ (reference sequence). The CDR3 has 17 amino acids. Trimming shortened V by 1 base and J by 0 bases, and 10 bases separated the two germline ends. The DNA for the CDR3 is TGTGCCAGCAGCTTAGGAAGGCCAGCCTCTGGGGCCAACGTCCTGACTTTC. This sequence encodes CASSLGRPASGANVLTF.

This clonotype was seen more than once but under ten times. The genes are TRBV15 and TRBJ2-7, with D maybe TRBD1 (5 bases). Trimming removed 4 bases from V and 3 bases from J, with 10 bases in between. This CDR3 has 13 amino acids. Germline assignment: CDR1 LNHNV and CDR2 YYDKDF (reference sequence). The CDR3 DNA follows: TGTGCCACCAGCATGAGACAGTACTACGAGCAGTACTTC. It is translated as CATSMRQYYEQYF.

This clonotype was picked up a small number of times. V gene TRBV6-2 or TRBV6-3 combines with J gene TRBJ2-7; TRBD1 aligns across 7 bases. The germline gives CDR1 MNHEY, CDR2 SVGEGT. This CDR3 spans 15 amino acids. Losses at the gene ends were 5 bases for V and 4 bases for J; bases not matched to a gene: 11. In DNA form, the CDR3 reads TGTGCCAGCAGTAACCACAGGGGTGTGCGATACGAGCAGTACTTC. It translates to CASSNHRGVRYEQYF.

This chain links TRBV10-3 with TRBJ2-2; TRBD2 aligns across 7 bases. Germline loops: CDR1 ENHRY, CDR2 SYGVKD. V lost 4 bases and J lost 4; bases outside the gene matches: 9. CDR3 length equals 16 residues. CDR3 DNA: TGTGCCATCAGTGCCATACTAGCGACGGGCACCGGGGAGCTGTTTTTT. Its protein is CAISAILATGTGELFF.

This chain connects TRBV10-3 to TRBJ1-4; D is perhaps TRBD1 (6 bases). V lost 2 bases and J 6 bases, leaving 13 bases between the germline ends. In germline, CDR1 is ENHRY, CDR2 SYGVKD. The CDR3 has 15 residues. DNA of the CDR3: TGTGCCATCAGTGAGGGCAGGGGACTTGATGAAAAACTGTTTTTT. Its protein is CAISEGRGLDEKLFF.

The sample holds a few counts of this clonotype. The rearrangement uses TRBV5-1 and TRBJ2-3; either TRBD1 or TRBD2 may fit D (6 bases each). There are 16 residues in the CDR3. V shed 3 bases and J shed 7 bases, with 21 bases lying between them. Germline CDR1 SGHRS, CDR2 YFSETQ. Here the CDR3 reads CASSWGDKTGTNTQYF. DNA of the CDR3: TGCGCCAGCAGCTGGGGGGACAAGACCGGCACGAATACGCAGTATTTT. Full variable domain (outside the CDR3, taken from reference TRBV5-1 and TRBJ2-3): KAGVTQTPRYLIKTRGQQVTLSCSPISGHRSVSWYQQTPGQGLQFLFEYFSETQRNKGNFPGRFSGRQFSNSRSEMNVSTLELGDSALYLCASSWGDKTGTNTQYFGPGTRLTVL.

This clonotype showed up many times. This rearrangement joins TRBV15 to TRBJ2-4, with D perhaps matching TRBD2 (7 bases). The CDR3 covers 13 residues. Germline V gene lookup returns CDR1 LNHNV and CDR2 YYDKDF (reference sequence). The germline V and J ends were trimmed by 0 bases and 13 bases, with 13 bases remaining between them. CDR3 loop: CATSRDLGGQQYF. Here the CDR3 DNA reads TGTGCCACCAGCAGAGATCTGGGGGGGCAGCAGTACTTC.

This clonotype has a handful of counts. This chain links TRBV29-1 with TRBJ2-7; 8 bases map to TRBD1. The germline V gene has CDR1 SQVTM and CDR2 ANQGSEA. J was trimmed by 8 bases and V by 4 bases; bases with no gene match: 13. The CDR3 sequence is 14 residues long. DNA of the CDR3: TGCAGCGTTGGACCACGGGACAGGTCTACGAAGCAGTACTTC. This translates into CSVGPRDRSTKQYF.

The table lists this clonotype with a few counts. J is TRBJ2-7 and V is TRBV20-1, with D perhaps given as TRBD1 or TRBD2 (5 bases each). The CDR3 has 14 residues. The V end was cut by 0 bases, the J end by 2 bases, with 11 bases between. Germline assignment: CDR1 DFQATT and CDR2 SNEGSKA (reference sequence). Written as DNA, the CDR3 is TGCAGTGCTAGAGATTGGGGGAATACCTACGAGCAGTACTTC. This encodes CSARDWGNTYEQYF.

This clonotype has just a few counts. The J gene is TRBJ2-1, the V gene TRBV18; D remains ambiguous. V lost 3 bases, J lost 0 bases, and 9 bases lay in between. This CDR3 contains 15 residues. The germline V gene encodes CDR1 KGHSH and CDR2 LQKENI. DNA of the CDR3: TGTGCCAGCTCACCGGTCTTTGGCTCCTACAATGAGCAGTTCTTC. Protein product: CASSPVFGSYNEQFF.

This clonotype came up a few times. The chain employs TRBV28 and TRBJ2-7, with D uncertain. CDR3 length: 13 residues. Per the germline V gene, CDR1 is MDHEN and CDR2 is SYDVKM. V shed 5 bases and J shed 5 bases, with 13 bases lying between them. Here the CDR3 reads CASSPHSFNEQYF. CDR3 nucleotide sequence: TGTGCCAGCAGTCCCCACTCCTTTAACGAGCAGTACTTC.

The chain employs TRBV6-2 or TRBV6-3 and TRBJ2-7, with D hard to call. There are 14 residues in the CDR3. The V end lost 6 bases, the J end lost 3 bases, and 15 bases lay between the germline ends. Germline V gene sequence: CDR1 MNHEY, CDR2 SVGEGT. The CDR3 region is CASRQGYLYYEQYF. CDR3 bases: TGTGCCAGCAGGCAAGGATATCTCTACTACGAGCAGTACTTC.

This clonotype has more than one count but fewer than ten. CDR3 nucleotide sequence: TGTGCCAGCAGCGGGGGGGTTAGGAGGAACACTGAAGCTTTCTTT. It codes for CASSGGVRRNTEAFF. The chain links TRBV2 to TRBJ1-1, with D possibly matching TRBD1 (5 bases). Germline V lookup: CDR1 SNHLY, CDR2 FYNNEI. The CDR3 sequence is 15 residues long. V lost 6 bases, J lost 1 base, and 15 bases lay in between.

The V gene is TRBV20-1, the J gene TRBJ2-2, with D tentatively TRBD2 (6 bases). Germline CDR1 is DFQATT and CDR2 is SNEGSKA (reference sequence). The CDR3 spans 17 residues. Trimming left V 0 bases short and J 5 bases short, with 19 bases between. The CDR3 DNA reads as TGCAGTGCTAGAGAGCCCCCCGGACGGGGGAGGACCGGGGAGCTGTTTTTT. Translating gives CSAREPPGRGRTGELFF.

V is TRBV5-4 and J is TRBJ2-2; D possibly corresponds to TRBD2 (5 bases). CDR3 length: 17 residues. Trimming stripped 4 bases from V and 4 bases from J, with 20 bases between. CDR1 and CDR2 from the germline V gene are SGHNT and YYREEE (reference sequence). The CDR3 bases are TGTGCCAGCAGCCCTGTGAAGGGAGTTTTATCCACCGGGGAGCTGTTTTTT. Its translation: CASSPVKGVLSTGELFF.